The rows below give T cell receptor beta chains drawn from one sample of a study of identical twins. TCRdb reanalysed the 5' RACE reads using MiXCR and keeps one entry per CDR3 protein. This sample yields some 500,000 distinct CDR3 sequences, of which 13% to 15% are seen a single time; more than 0.8% belongs to the top ten. This same sample was also part of a study on yellow fever vaccine responses in identical twins.

The sequencing sample was made of CD4+ T cells sorted from blood. All receptors come from a young woman in good health. Each CDR3 is given with its conserved first and last residue.

v_call: TRBV5-6; cdr3_aa: CASSSRTGGVLYNEQFF
v_call: TRBV5-1; cdr3_aa: CASSSDEGRKQFF
v_call: TRBV2; cdr3_aa: CASSEEETQYF
v_call: TRBV7-3; cdr3_aa: CASSNRDRGFAYNEQFF
v_call: TRBV5-1; cdr3_aa: CASSLAGSGSSYNEQFF
v_call: TRBV6-2/TRBV6-3; cdr3_aa: CASSYPLPTSGYEQYF
v_call: TRBV7-9; cdr3_aa: CASSIRDLNEKLFF
v_call: TRBV18; cdr3_aa: CASPGGAYEQYF
v_call: TRBV20-1; cdr3_aa: CSAGTSATGELFF
v_call: TRBV7-8; cdr3_aa: CASLLAGGPSEQFF
v_call: TRBV4-2; cdr3_aa: CASSQGTSGGPGFGQFF
v_call: TRBV20-1; cdr3_aa: CSARDTIRDTQYF
v_call: TRBV19; cdr3_aa: CASSPHAAGGHSNEQFF
v_call: TRBV12-3/TRBV12-4; cdr3_aa: CASSLWGGRDEQYF
v_call: TRBV29-1; cdr3_aa: CSARRLRPGELFF
v_call: TRBV20-1; cdr3_aa: CSAHTSGRAEKTQYF